The 5 T cell receptor beta chains presented below share a single source sample, sequenced in a study of Tregs in tolerant kidney transplant recipients. Here immunoSEQ multiplex PCR was the method, and the copy in TCRdb shows in-frame clones only, minus some. This repertoire includes roughly 50,000 clones. The sample here was CD4+ T cells from blood, taken before the transplant. Receptors originate from a human donor who received a combined kidney and bone marrow transplant.

About this clone itself: Sequencing ends 3 residues short of the CDR3 end; the germline J gene provides the rest. This chain links TRBV10-3 with TRBJ1-3; D not resolved. This CDR3 is built from 13 residues. Germline V CDR1 and CDR2: ENHRY, SYGVKD. Trimming left V 6 bases short and J 1 base short, with 7 bases between. The CDR3 loop reads CAIRRASGNTIYF. The sequenced CDR3 bases are TGTGCCATCAGGAGAGCTTCTGGAAACACC.

Concerning this clone itself: The read ends 3 residues before the CDR3 terminus; that terminus is restored from the germline J gene. The V call is TRBV19, the J call TRBJ2-2; the match to TRBD2 covers 9 bases. CDR1 is LNHDA, CDR2 SQIVND, per germline (reference sequence). The CDR3 loop spans 16 amino acids. V shed 6 bases, J shed 7 bases, and the junction held 12 bases outside the gene matches. CDR3 residues: CASRRREGTSGGELFF. The covered CDR3 bases are TGTGCCAGTAGGAGGCGGGAGGGAACTTCGGGCGGGGAG.

Turning to this clone: The read terminates 3 residues before the CDR3 end, so the remaining end is supplied by the germline J gene. This chain links TRBV2 with TRBJ1-1, with 9 bases that match TRBD1. V lost 8 bases and J lost 5; bases outside the gene matches: 9. CDR1 and CDR2 (germline): SNHLY, FYNNEI. The CDR3 is made up of 14 amino acids. The covered CDR3 bases are TGTGCCAGCGCCGGGACAGGGCTAGGGACTGAA. As protein: CASAGTGLGTE. The complete CDR3 protein is CASAGTGLGTEAFF.

Remarks on this clone: The CDR3 is cut off 3 residues early in the read; its end comes from the germline J gene. V gene TRBV11-2 combines with J gene TRBJ1-1; 9 nucleotides line up with TRBD1. Germline assignment: CDR1 SGHAT and CDR2 FQNNGV. This CDR3 has 13 residues. CDR3: CASSLTGGGEAFF. Partial CDR3 DNA: TGTGCCAGCAGCTTAACAGGGGGCGGGGAA.

A note on this clone: The read ends 3 residues before the CDR3 terminus; that terminus is restored from the germline J gene. This sequence joins TRBV4-1 and TRBJ1-4; unclear D gene. Germline CDR1 MGHRA, CDR2 YSYEKL. With 4 bases removed from V and 3 bases from J, the gap between germline ends came to 12 bases. CDR3 length equals 15 residues. CDR3: CASSPFLAANEKLFF. The DNA read from the CDR3 is TGCGCCAGCAGCCCCTTTTTAGCAGCTAATGAAAAA.